This entry lists 21 T cell receptor beta chains sequenced from one sample in a study of T cell responses to AZD1222 COVID-19 vaccine. Method: immunoSEQ multiplex PCR; TCRdb's copy keeps in-frame clones and lacks some. The profile covers about 150,000 clones, with around 90% appearing a single time and 18% taken by the ten largest. Here the sequenced sample was peripheral blood, taken on day 0 of AZD1222 vaccination. These receptors all stem from an adult in good health.

The chain is built from TRBV5-4 and TRBJ1-4, with 7 bases identical to TRBD1. After removal of 4 bases from V and 8 bases from J, the junction contained 11 bases not matched to a gene. Germline loops: CDR1 SGHNT, CDR2 YYREEE (reference sequence). This CDR3 has 15 residues. CDR3 region: CASSQGGTAGEKLFF. CDR3 in DNA: TGTGCCAGCAGCCAGGGGGGGACAGCAGGGGAAAAACTGTTTTTT.

J is TRBJ1-1 and V is TRBV7-9; 8 bases align to TRBD1. The germline V gene has CDR1 SEHNR and CDR2 FQNEAQ (reference sequence). CDR3 length: 15 amino acids. V shed 5 bases, J shed 0 bases, and the junction held 5 bases outside the gene matches. CDR3 protein: CASSLRQGMNTEAFF. The DNA for the CDR3 is TGTGCCAGCAGCCTAAGACAGGGGATGAACACTGAAGCTTTCTTT.

The CDR3 sequence: CASSLIGNTEAFF. CDR3 in DNA: TGTGCCAGCAGTTTAATCGGGAACACTGAAGCTTTCTTT. The chain has TRBV27 and TRBJ1-1; no clear D gene. Germline CDR1 reads MNHEY; CDR2 reads SMNVEV (reference sequence). The CDR3 has 13 amino acids. V was clipped by 2 bases and J by 1 base, with 5 bases between them.

This sequence joins TRBV28 and TRBJ1-2; the D is unclear. V lost 7 bases and J lost 7, with 16 bases in between. Looked up from germline, CDR1 is MDHEN and CDR2 is SYDVKM. The CDR3 is 13 residues long. CDR3 DNA: TGTGCCAGCAACTTTGCCTCATCGGTTGGCTACACCTTC. This encodes CASNFASSVGYTF.

The chain has TRBV5-1 and TRBJ2-1; D is possibly TRBD1 or TRBD2 (5 bases each). CDR3 length: 16 residues. CDR1 is SGHRS, CDR2 YFSETQ, per germline. V gave up 0 bases and J gave up 1 base, with 11 bases separating them. The CDR3 reads CASSLASPGSYNEQFF. The CDR3 DNA reads TGCGCCAGCAGCTTGGCTAGCCCAGGGTCCTACAATGAGCAGTTCTTC. Combining the CDR3 with reference TRBV5-1 and TRBJ2-1 gives the whole variable domain KAGVTQTPRYLIKTRGQQVTLSCSPISGHRSVSWYQQTPGQGLQFLFEYFSETQRNKGNFPGRFSGRQFSNSRSEMNVSTLELGDSALYLCASSLASPGSYNEQFFGPGTRLTVL.

This clone was picked up one time. The chain couples TRBV6-5 to TRBJ1-1; the match to TRBD1 covers 10 bases. Germline-derived CDR1 and CDR2 are MNHEY and SVGAGI. The CDR3 totals 15 residues. The V segment lost 0 bases and the J segment 7 bases; nucleotides outside the gene matches: 5. CDR3 DNA: TGTGCCAGCAGTTACTCCCGGACAGGGGGTAATGAAGCTTTCTTT. Translated: CASSYSRTGGNEAFF.

The chain uses TRBV24-1 and TRBJ1-2, with D maybe TRBD1 (5 bases). This CDR3 has 12 amino acids. V was trimmed by 4 bases and J by 5 bases, leaving 7 bases between them. CDR1 KGHDR and CDR2 SFDVKD come from the germline V gene. CDR3 sequence (DNA): TGTGCCACCAGTGACAGGGAGTATGGCTACACCTTC. It specifies CATSDREYGYTF.

This chain joins TRBV4-3 and TRBJ2-1; D is uncertain. There are 14 residues in the CDR3. Per the germline V gene, CDR1 is LGHNA and CDR2 is YSLEER. V lost 0 bases and J 4 bases, leaving 7 bases between the germline ends. The CDR3 DNA reads as TGCGCCAGCAGCCAAGATGACCCATACAATGAGCAGTTCTTC. Amino acids: CASSQDDPYNEQFF.

A single count supports this clone. The genes are TRBV6-5 and TRBJ1-6, with D unresolved. CDR1 is MNHEY, CDR2 SVGAGI, per germline. The V gene lost 3 bases and the J gene lost 10 bases, with 7 bases spanning the gap. The CDR3 sequence is 12 residues long. The CDR3 protein is CASSYRRSPLHF. The CDR3 DNA sequence: TGTGCCAGCAGTTATCGCAGGTCACCCCTCCACTTT.

This clone turned up a few times. V gene TRBV10-3 combines with J gene TRBJ1-6; tentative D call: TRBD1 (5 bases). The CDR3 has 14 residues. Between the trimmed V and J ends, which lost 11 bases and 0 bases, there was a span of 11 bases. Per germline, CDR1 ENHRY and CDR2 SYGVKD. The CDR3 coding sequence is TGTGCCGCCCGCGGGGGCTCCTATAATTCACCCCTCCACTTT. Encoded protein: CAARGGSYNSPLHF.

CDR3 in amino acids: CASSLGQADCGYTF. For the CDR3, the DNA is TGTGCCAGCAGCCTGGGACAGGCGGATTGCGGCTACACCTTC. The chain has TRBV7-4 and TRBJ1-2; 8 nucleotides agree with TRBD1. CDR3 length: 14 amino acids. Germline V gives CDR1 SGHVT, CDR2 SQSDAQ. The trim removed 5 bases at V and 8 bases at J, leaving 10 bases unmatched.

The V call is TRBV14, the J call TRBJ2-1; D possibly corresponds to TRBD1 (5 bases). The V gene's germline CDR1 is SGHDN and CDR2 FVKESK. CDR3 length equals 17 residues. V lost 4 bases and J 1 base, leaving 17 bases between the germline ends. In nucleotides, the CDR3 is TGTGCCAGCAGCCCGCAGGGTTATGCGATGTCCTACAATGAGCAGTTCTTC. Translation gives CASSPQGYAMSYNEQFF.

The rearrangement links TRBV19 to TRBJ1-3; unclear D gene. In germline, CDR1 is LNHDA, CDR2 SQIVND (reference sequence). The CDR3 runs to 13 residues. V lost 4 bases, J lost 1 base, and 5 bases lay in between. CDR3 nucleotide sequence: TGTGCCAGTAGTACCCTATCTGGAAACACCATATATTTT. Its translation is CASSTLSGNTIYF. Drawing the rest from reference TRBV19 and TRBJ1-3, the complete variable domain is DGGITQSPKYLFRKEGQNVTLSCEQNLNHDAMYWYRQDPGQGLRLIYYSQIVNDFQKGDIAEGYSVSREKKESFPLTVTSAQKNPTAFYLCASSTLSGNTIYFGEGSWLTVV.

The chain couples TRBV7-2 to TRBJ1-2; a possible D gene is TRBD1 (6 bases). V was cut by 4 bases and J by 8 bases, with 14 bases left in between. The CDR3 contains 13 residues. Germline CDR1 reads SGHTA; CDR2 reads FQGNSA. CDR3 in amino acids: CASSWGTQGGYTF. Written as DNA, the CDR3 is TGTGCCAGCAGCTGGGGAACCCAGGGGGGCTACACCTTC.

The chain combines TRBV7-3 with TRBJ2-1; the D is unclear. CDR1 and CDR2 (germline): SGHTA, FQGTGA. This CDR3 spans 12 amino acids. V was shortened by 2 bases and J by 7 bases, with 6 bases between the two germline ends. The CDR3 DNA reads TGTGCCAGCAGCTTACGGCCGAATGAGCAGTTCTTC. It encodes CASSLRPNEQFF.

The chain links TRBV5-8 to TRBJ1-1, with D unresolved. The CDR3 has 11 residues. V was pared by 1 base and J by 7 bases, with 5 bases between. The germline CDR1 and CDR2 sequences are SGHTS and YDEGEE. This CDR3 is CASSLWGEAFF. CDR3 sequence (DNA): TGTGCCAGCAGCTTGTGGGGTGAAGCTTTCTTT. Drawing the rest from reference TRBV5-8 and TRBJ1-1, the complete variable domain is EAGVTQSPTHLIKTRGQQATLRCSPISGHTSVYWYQQALGLGLQFLLWYDEGEERNRGNFPPRFSGRQFPNYSSELNVNALELEDSALYLCASSLWGEAFFGQGTRLTVV.

This chain joins TRBV7-9 and TRBJ2-1; D not certain. CDR1 is SEHNR and CDR2 is FQNEAQ in the germline V gene (reference sequence). The CDR3 is 18 residues long. V shed 2 bases and J shed 0 bases, with 17 bases lying between them. The CDR3 is CASSLMIRDPHSYNEQFF. The DNA for the CDR3 is TGTGCCAGCAGCTTAATGATACGCGACCCCCACTCCTACAATGAGCAGTTCTTC. Full variable domain (missing parts from reference TRBV7-9 and TRBJ2-1): DTGVSQNPRHKITKRGQNVTFRCDPISEHNRLYWYRQTLGQGPEFLTYFQNEAQLEKSRLLSDRFSAERPKGSFSTLEIQRTEQGDSAMYLCASSLMIRDPHSYNEQFFGPGTRLTVL.

The CDR3 DNA sequence: TGTGCCATCAGTGGATACAGGGGGCTCTACAATGAGCAGTTCTTC. Amino acid sequence: CAISGYRGLYNEQFF. The J gene is TRBJ2-1, the V gene TRBV10-3; TRBD1 matches 9 bases. CDR3 length: 15 residues. The V gene's germline CDR1 is ENHRY and CDR2 SYGVKD. The V gene end was trimmed by 4 bases and the J gene end by 3 bases; junction bases not matched to a gene: 4.

The rearrangement links TRBV7-3 to TRBJ1-5; 8 positions agree with TRBD1. The CDR3 covers 14 residues. J was trimmed by 8 bases and V by 5 bases; bases with no gene match: 8. Germline values: CDR1 SGHTA, CDR2 FQGTGA. The CDR3 is CASSSRTGIKPQHF. CDR3 DNA: TGTGCCAGCAGCAGTAGGACAGGGATTAAGCCCCAGCATTTT.

V is TRBV14 and J is TRBJ2-1; TRBD2 matches 8 bases. V dropped 2 bases and J dropped 7; count of bases not matched to a gene: 4. Germline CDR1 SGHDN, CDR2 FVKESK. The CDR3 is made up of 14 amino acids. CDR3 sequence reads: CASSQLTGGNEQFF. CDR3 bases: TGTGCCAGCAGCCAATTAACGGGGGGGAATGAGCAGTTCTTC.

The chain recombines TRBV18 with TRBJ2-3, with 9 bases matching TRBD1. Germline V lookup: CDR1 KGHSH, CDR2 LQKENI. CDR3 length: 16 residues. The junction had 5 bases not matched to a gene; V was cut back by 2 bases and J by 2 bases. CDR3 sequence reads: CASSPGRQGVTDTQYF. DNA of the CDR3: TGTGCCAGCTCACCAGGCAGACAGGGGGTCACAGATACGCAGTATTTT.